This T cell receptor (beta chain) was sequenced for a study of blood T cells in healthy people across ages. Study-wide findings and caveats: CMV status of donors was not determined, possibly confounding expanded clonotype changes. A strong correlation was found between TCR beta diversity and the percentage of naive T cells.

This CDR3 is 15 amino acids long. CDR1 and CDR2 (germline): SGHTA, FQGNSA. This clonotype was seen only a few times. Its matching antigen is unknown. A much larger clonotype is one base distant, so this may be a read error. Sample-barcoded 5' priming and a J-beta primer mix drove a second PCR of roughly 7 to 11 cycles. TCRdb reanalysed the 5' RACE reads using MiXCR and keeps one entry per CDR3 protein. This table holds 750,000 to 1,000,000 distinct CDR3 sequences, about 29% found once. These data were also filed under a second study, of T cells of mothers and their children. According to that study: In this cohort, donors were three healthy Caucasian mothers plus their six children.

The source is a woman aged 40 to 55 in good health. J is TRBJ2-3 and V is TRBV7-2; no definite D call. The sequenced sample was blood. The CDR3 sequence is CASSADGVSTDTQDF. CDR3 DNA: TGTGCCAGCAGCGCAGACGGCGTTAGCACAGATACGCAGGATTTT.